Sequencing of this TCR beta chain was carried out in a study of blood T cell repertoires in COVID-19. Overall study context: PBMCs, B-cell-depleted T cells, or T cells provided the cDNA or gDNA that made up the material.

The CDR3 consists of 14 residues. Germline V gene lookup returns CDR1 MNHEY and CDR2 SVGAGI. Trimming shortened V by 10 bases and J by 4 bases, and 19 bases separated the two germline ends. As originally analysed: Reference gene primer amplification gave estimated nucleated cell counts. Clones were sequenced by immunoSEQ multiplex PCR, and TCRdb holds only the in-frame ones, with some missing. The V and J calls and clone size come from that table; D and trimming were worked out from the DNA. This sample has some 300,000 clones, with about 90% found just once. This chain uses TRBV6-5 with TRBJ2-5, with a weak D call TRBD2 (7 bases). The sample was peripheral blood. The source is a middle-aged woman with COVID-19, enrolled during active disease. CDR3 coding DNA: TGTGCCACCTACCCCGCAGGGGAGGGAGAGACCCAGTACTTC. Translated: CATYPAGEGETQYF.